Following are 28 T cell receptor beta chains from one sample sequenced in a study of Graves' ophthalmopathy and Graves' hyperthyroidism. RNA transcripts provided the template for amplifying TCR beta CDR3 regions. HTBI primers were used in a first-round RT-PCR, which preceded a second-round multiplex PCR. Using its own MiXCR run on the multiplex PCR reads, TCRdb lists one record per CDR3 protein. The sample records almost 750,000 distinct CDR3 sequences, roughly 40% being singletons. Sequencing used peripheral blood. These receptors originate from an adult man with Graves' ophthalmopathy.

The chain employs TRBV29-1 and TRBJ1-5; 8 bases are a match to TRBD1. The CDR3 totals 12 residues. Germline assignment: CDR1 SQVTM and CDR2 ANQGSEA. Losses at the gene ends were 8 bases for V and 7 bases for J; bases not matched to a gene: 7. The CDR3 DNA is TGCAGCAGCCAGGACAGGGAACAGCCCCAGCATTTT. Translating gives CSSQDREQPQHF. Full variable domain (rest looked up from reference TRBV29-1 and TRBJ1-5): SAVISQKPSRDICQRGTSLTIQCQVDSQVTMMFWYRQQPGQSLTLIATANQGSEATYESGFVIDKFPISRPNLTFSTLTVSNMSPEDSSIYLCSSQDREQPQHFGDGTRLSIL.

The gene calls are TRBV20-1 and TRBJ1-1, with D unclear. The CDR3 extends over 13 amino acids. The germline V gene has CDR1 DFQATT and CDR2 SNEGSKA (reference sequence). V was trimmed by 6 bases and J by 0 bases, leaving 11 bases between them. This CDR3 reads CSASVPMNTEAFF. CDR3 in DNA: TGCAGTGCCTCGGTCCCAATGAACACTGAAGCTTTCTTT.

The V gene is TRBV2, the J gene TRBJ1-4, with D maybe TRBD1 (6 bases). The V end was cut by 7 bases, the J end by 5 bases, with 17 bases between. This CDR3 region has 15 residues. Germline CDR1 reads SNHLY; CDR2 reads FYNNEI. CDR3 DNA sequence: TGTGCCAGCAAGGAACAGGGTACACCAAATGAAAAACTGTTTTTT. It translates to CASKEQGTPNEKLFF.

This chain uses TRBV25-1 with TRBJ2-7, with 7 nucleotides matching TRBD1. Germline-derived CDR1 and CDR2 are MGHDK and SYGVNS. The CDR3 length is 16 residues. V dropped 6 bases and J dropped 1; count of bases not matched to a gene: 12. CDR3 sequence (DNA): TGTGCCAGCAGCGCGAGAACAGGGGTCCTTTCCTACGAGCAGTACTTC. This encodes CASSARTGVLSYEQYF.

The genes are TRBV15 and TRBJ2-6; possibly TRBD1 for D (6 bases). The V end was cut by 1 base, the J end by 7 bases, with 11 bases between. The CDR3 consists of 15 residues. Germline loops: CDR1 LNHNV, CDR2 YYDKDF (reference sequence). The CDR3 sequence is CATSRAVTGANVLTF. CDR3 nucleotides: TGTGCCACCAGCAGAGCGGTGACAGGAGCCAACGTCCTGACTTTC.

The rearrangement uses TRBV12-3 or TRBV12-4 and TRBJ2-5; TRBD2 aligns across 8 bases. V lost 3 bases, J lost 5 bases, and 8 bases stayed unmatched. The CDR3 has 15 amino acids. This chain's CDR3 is CASSLPLAGVETQYF. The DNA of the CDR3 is TGTGCCAGCAGTTTGCCCCTAGCGGGCGTTGAGACCCAGTACTTC.

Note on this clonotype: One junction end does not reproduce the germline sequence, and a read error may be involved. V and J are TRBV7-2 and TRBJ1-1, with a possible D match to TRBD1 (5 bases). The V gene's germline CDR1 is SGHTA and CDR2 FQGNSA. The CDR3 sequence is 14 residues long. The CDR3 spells CASSQDHGGTEAFF. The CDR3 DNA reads TGCGCCAGCAGCCAAGATCATGGGGGCACTGAAGCTTTCTTT.

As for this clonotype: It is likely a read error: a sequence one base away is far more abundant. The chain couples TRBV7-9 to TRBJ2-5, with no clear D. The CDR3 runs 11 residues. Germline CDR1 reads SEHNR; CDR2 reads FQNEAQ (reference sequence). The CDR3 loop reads CAISFSETQYF. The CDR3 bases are TGTGCCATCAGCTTCAGTGAGACCCAGTACTTC.

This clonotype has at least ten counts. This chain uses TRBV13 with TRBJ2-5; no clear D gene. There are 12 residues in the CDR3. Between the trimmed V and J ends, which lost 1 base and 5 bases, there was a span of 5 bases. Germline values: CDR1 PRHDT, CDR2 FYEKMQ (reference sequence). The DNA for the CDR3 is TGTGCCAGCAGCTTAGTTATGGAGACCCAGTACTTC. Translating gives CASSLVMETQYF.

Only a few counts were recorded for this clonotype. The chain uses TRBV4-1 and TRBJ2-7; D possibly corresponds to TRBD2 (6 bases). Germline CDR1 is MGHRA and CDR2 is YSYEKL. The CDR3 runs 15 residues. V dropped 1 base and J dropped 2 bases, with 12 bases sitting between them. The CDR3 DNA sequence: TGCGCCAGCAGCCAAGCGGGCGGGGTTGCCTACGAGCAGTACTTC. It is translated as CASSQAGGVAYEQYF.

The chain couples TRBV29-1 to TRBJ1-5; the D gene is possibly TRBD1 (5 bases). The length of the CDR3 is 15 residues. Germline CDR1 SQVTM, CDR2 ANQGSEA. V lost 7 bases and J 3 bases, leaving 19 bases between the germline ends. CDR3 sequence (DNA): TGCAGCGCATGGGAGGGGACCGGCCCCAATCAGCCCCAGCATTTT. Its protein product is CSAWEGTGPNQPQHF. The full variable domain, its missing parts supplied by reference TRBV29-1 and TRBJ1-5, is SAVISQKPSRDICQRGTSLTIQCQVDSQVTMMFWYRQQPGQSLTLIATANQGSEATYESGFVIDKFPISRPNLTFSTLTVSNMSPEDSSIYLCSAWEGTGPNQPQHFGDGTRLSIL.

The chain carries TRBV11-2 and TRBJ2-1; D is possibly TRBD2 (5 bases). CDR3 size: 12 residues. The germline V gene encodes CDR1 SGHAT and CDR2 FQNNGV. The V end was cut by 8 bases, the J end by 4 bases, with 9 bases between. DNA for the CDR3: TGTGCCAGCGAGAGCGGTTACAATGAGCAGTTCTTC. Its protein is CASESGYNEQFF.

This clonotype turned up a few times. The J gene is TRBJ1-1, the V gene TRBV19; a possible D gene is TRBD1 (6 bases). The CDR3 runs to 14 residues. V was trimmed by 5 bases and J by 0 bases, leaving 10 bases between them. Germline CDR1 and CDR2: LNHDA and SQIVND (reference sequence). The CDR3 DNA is TGTGCCAGTAGTCATCAGGGGCTGAACACTGAAGCTTTCTTT. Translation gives CASSHQGLNTEAFF.

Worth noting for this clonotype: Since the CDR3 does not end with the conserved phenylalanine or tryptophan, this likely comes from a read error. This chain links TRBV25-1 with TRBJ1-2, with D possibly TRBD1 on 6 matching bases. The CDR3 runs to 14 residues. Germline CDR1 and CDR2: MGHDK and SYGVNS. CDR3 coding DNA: TGTGACAGCAGGGGAGCAGGAGCTAACGATGGCTACACCTAC. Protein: CDSRGAGANDGYTY.

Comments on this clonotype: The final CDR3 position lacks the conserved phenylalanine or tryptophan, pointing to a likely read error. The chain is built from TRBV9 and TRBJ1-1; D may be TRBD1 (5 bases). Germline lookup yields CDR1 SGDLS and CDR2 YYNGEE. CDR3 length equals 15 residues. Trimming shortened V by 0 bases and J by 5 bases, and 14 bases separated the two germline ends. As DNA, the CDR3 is TGTGCCAGCAGCGTAGGGGGCCGCTCCGGAACTGAAGCTTTCCTT. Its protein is CASSVGGRSGTEAFL.

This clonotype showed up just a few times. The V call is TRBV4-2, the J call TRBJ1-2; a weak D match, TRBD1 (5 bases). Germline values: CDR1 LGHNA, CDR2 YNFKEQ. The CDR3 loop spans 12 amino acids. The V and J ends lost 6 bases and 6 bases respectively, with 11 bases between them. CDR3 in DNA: TGTGCCAGCAGGGGGACGGGGGATGGCTACACCTTC. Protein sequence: CASRGTGDGYTF.

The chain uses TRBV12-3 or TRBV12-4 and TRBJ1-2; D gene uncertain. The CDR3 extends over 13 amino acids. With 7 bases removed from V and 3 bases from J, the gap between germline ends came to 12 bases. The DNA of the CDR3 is TGTGCCAGCACCCCAACCCCGGACTATGGCTACACCTTC. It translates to CASTPTPDYGYTF.

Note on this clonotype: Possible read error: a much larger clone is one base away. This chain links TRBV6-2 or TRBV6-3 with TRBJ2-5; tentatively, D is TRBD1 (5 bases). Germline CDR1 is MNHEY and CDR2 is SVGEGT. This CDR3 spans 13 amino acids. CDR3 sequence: CASSQGNQGTQYF. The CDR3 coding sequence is TGTGCTAGCAGCCAGGGAAACCAAGGGACCCAGTACTTC.

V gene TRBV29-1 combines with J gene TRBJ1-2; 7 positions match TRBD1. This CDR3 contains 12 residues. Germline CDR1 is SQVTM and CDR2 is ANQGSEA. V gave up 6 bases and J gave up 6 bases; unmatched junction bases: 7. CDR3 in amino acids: CSVEGQTDGYTF. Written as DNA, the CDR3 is TGCAGCGTGGAGGGACAGACTGATGGCTACACCTTC.

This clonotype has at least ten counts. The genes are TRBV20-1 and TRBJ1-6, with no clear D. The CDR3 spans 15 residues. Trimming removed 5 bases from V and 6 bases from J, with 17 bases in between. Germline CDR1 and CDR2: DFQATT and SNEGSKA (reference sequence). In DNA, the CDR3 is TGCAGTGCTCAGGTCCGGCGGAACCTTAATTCACCCCTCCACTTT. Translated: CSAQVRRNLNSPLHF.

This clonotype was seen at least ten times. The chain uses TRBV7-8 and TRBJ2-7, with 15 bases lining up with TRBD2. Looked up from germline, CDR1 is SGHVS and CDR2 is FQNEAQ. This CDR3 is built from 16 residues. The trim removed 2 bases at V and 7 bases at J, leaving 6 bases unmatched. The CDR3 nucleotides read TGTGCCAGCAGCTTATGGGGGACTAGCGGGAGGTTTGAGCAGTACTTC. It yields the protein CASSLWGTSGRFEQYF. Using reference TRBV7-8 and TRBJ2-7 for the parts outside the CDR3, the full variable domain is GAGVSQSPRYKVAKRGQDVALRCDPISGHVSLFWYQQALGQGPEFLTYFQNEAQLDKSGLPSDRFFAERPEGSVSTLKIQRTQQEDSAVYLCASSLWGTSGRFEQYFGPGTRLTVT.

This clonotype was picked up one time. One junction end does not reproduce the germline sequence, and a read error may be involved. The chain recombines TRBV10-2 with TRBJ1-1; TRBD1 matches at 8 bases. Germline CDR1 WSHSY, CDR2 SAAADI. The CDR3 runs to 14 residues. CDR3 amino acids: CASSQDGTGPGAFF. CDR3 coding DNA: TGTGCCAGCAGCCAAGACGGGACAGGCCCGGGGGCTTTCTTT.

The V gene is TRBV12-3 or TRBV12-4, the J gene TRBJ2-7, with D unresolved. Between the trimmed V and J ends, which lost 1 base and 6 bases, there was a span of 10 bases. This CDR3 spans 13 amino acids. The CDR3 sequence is CASSLDSTGEQYF. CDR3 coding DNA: TGTGCCAGCAGTTTAGATAGCACTGGCGAGCAGTACTTC.

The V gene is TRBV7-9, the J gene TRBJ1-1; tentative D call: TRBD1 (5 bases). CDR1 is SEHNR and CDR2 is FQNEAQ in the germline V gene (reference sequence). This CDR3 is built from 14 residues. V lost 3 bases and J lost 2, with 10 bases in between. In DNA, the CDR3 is TGTGCCAGCAGCTTTTTTCAGGGTAACACTGAAGCTTTCTTT. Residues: CASSFFQGNTEAFF.

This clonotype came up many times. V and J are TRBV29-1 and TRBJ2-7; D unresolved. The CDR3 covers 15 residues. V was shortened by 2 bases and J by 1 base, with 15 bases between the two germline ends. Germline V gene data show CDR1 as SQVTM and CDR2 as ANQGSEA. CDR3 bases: TGCAGCGTTGAATGGGCAGACGACGAATCCTACGAGCAGTACTTC. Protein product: CSVEWADDESYEQYF.

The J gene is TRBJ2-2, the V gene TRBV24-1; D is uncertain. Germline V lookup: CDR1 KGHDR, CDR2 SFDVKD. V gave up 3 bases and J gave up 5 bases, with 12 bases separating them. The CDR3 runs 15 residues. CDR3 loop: CATSDMWPTTGELFF. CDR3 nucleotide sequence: TGTGCCACCAGTGATATGTGGCCGACGACCGGGGAGCTGTTTTTT.

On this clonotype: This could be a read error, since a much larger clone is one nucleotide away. The CDR3 protein is CATSEWGGDQPQHF. In nucleotides, the CDR3 is TGTGCCACCAGTGAATGGGGAGGCGATCAGCCCCAGCATTTT. The rearrangement uses TRBV24-1 and TRBJ1-5; no firm D call. There are 14 residues in the CDR3. Trimming stripped 4 bases from V and 5 bases from J, with 11 bases between. Germline V CDR1 and CDR2: KGHDR, SFDVKD.

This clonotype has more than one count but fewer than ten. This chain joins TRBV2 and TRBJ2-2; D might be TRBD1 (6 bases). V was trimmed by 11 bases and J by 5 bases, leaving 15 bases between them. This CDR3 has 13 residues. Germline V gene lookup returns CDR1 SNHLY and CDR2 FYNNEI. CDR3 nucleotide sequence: TGTGCCGGACATTGGACAGCTACCGGGGAGCTGTTTTTT. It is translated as CAGHWTATGELFF.